The clone carrying this T cell receptor beta chain has at least ten counts. What it recognizes is unknown. The identical CDR3 is also encoded by other nucleotide sequences in the sample. The data originate from a study of shared clonotypes between healthy human individuals. The assay was immunoSEQ multiplex PCR, and TCRdb's table has in-frame clones only and misses some. The sample lists hundreds of thousands of clones, around three quarters occurring once. The study's findings and limits: Memory subsets had estimated richness that was generally smaller than that of naive subsets.

The sample was memory CD4+ T cells sorted from blood. Subset reported: CD45RA-negative fraction. The TCR originated in a woman in her thirties in good health.

The chain's CDR3 is CASSLGQETQYF. The DNA of the CDR3 is TGTGCCAGCAGCTTAGGTCAAGAGACCCAGTACTTC. V is TRBV7-9 and J is TRBJ2-5; no firm D call. Per the germline V gene, CDR1 is SEHNR and CDR2 is FQNEAQ (reference sequence). CDR3 length: 12 amino acids. Deletions cut 1 base from V and 2 bases from J, with 2 bases between.